This T cell receptor beta chain was sequenced for a study of shared clonotypes between healthy human individuals. CD45RO-negative cells were positively selected for CCR7, leaving out terminally differentiated effector memory CD45RA+ cells. The assay was immunoSEQ multiplex PCR, and TCRdb's table has in-frame clones only and misses some. The sample holds roughly 2,000,000 clones, around 93% seen once. The CDR3 totals 14 residues. The germline V gene has CDR1 MGHRA and CDR2 YSYEKL. V was pared by 4 bases and J by 5 bases, with 7 bases of the junction left unmatched. The receptor comes from a man between 18 and 29 years old in good health. Some clones in this sample may be carry-over from other donors' samples. The V call is TRBV4-1, the J call TRBJ2-7; 8 bases align to TRBD2. The sequenced sample consisted of naive CD8+ T cells from PBMCs. The CDR3 DNA reads as TGCGCCAGCAGCCCCCGGGGGGGGCAGAACGAGCAGTACTTC. This gives the protein CASSPRGGQNEQYF.